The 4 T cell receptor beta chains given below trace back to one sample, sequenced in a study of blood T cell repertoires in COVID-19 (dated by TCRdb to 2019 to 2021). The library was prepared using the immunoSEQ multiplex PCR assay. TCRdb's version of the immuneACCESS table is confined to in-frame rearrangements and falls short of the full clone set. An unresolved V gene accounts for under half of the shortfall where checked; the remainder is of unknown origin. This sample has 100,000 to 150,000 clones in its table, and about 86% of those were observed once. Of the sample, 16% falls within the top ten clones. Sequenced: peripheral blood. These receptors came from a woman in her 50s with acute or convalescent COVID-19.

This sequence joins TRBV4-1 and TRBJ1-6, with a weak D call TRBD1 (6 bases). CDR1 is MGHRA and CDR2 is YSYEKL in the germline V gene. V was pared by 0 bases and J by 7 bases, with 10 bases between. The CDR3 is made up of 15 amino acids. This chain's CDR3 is CASSQESQGNSPLHF. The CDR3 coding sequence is TGCGCCAGCAGCCAAGAGTCACAGGGAAATTCACCCCTCCACTTT.

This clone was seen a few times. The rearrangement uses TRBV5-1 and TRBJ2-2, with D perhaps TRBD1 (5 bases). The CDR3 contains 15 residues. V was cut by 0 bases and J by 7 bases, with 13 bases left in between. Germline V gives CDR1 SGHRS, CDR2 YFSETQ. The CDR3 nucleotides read TGCGCCAGCAGCTTGGAGGGGTCTCGGAACGGGGAGCTGTTTTTT. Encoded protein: CASSLEGSRNGELFF.

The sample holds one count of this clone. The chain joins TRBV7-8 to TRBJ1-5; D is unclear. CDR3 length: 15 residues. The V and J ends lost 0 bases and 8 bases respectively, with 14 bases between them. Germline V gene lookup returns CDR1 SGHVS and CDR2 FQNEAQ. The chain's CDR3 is CASSLASDYVEPQHF. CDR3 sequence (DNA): TGTGCCAGCAGCTTAGCTTCGGACTACGTCGAGCCCCAGCATTTT. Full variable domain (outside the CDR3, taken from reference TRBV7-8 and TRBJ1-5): GAGVSQSPRYKVAKRGQDVALRCDPISGHVSLFWYQQALGQGPEFLTYFQNEAQLDKSGLPSDRFFAERPEGSVSTLKIQRTQQEDSAVYLCASSLASDYVEPQHFGDGTRLSIL.

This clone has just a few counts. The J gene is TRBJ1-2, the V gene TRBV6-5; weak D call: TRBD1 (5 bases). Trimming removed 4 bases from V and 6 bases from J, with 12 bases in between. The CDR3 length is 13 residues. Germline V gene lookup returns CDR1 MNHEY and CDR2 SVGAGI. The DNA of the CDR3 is TGTGCCAGCAGTTTCAGGGTACAGGATGGCTACACCTTC. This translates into CASSFRVQDGYTF.